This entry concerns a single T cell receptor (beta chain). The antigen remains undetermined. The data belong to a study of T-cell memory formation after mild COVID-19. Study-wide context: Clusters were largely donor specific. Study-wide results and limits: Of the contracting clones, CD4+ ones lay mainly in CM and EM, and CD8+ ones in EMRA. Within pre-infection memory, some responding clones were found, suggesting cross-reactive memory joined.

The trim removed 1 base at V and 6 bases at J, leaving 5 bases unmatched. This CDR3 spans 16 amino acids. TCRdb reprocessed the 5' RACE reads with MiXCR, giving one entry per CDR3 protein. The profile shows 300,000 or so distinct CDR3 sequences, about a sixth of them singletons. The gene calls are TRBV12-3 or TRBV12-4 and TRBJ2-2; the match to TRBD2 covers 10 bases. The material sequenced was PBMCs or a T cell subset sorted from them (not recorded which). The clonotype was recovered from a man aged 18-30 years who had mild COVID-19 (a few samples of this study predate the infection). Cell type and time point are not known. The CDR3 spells CASSLGPGTSAGELFF. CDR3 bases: TGTGCCAGCAGTTTAGGCCCCGGGACTAGCGCCGGGGAGCTGTTTTTT.